This T cell receptor beta chain was identified during a study of cytomegalovirus exposure and HLA in healthy donors (dated by TCRdb to 2016 to 2017). Background on the whole study: An earlier analysis of several hundred of the donors reported around 280 Gb of sequence data and 90 million to 120 million unique TCR beta sequences obtained from around 190 million T cells. An early release that covered some 630 HLA-typed donors contained about 300 gigabases of sequencing data and around 80 million unique TCR sequences. Among the roughly 390 genotyped donors, more than 70% belonged to the genetic ancestry cluster associated with self-reported Caucasian donors. The aim of the study was to test whether cataloging public T cell receptors could identify signatures of past pathogen exposure. Using immunosequencing, the study profiled T cell repertoires from 500 to 800 subjects and related those repertoires to cytomegalovirus serostatus. Besides the first cohort of some 670 subjects, a separate validation cohort made up of 95 to 150 different subjects was used. High-throughput TCR immunosequencing, statistical association of individual TCRs with disease status, and machine learning were combined to predict cytomegalovirus infection status. To study patterns of TCR occurrence, a later analysis re-analyzed previously published TCR beta repertoires from 666 donors and added high-resolution HLA genotyping. Rather than drawing on any new phenotypic data, the later analysis identified candidate immune exposures from TCR beta sequences and the way those sequences occurred across donors. An earlier analysis of some 600 of the donors applied high-throughput TCR beta sequencing to assess whether each TCR beta V gene segment acted as functional or pseudogenic. Donor age, sex, ethnicity and CMV serostatus were compiled together with the repertoire data. Genome-wide SNP genotypes for about 65% of the 666 donors were used in a later genetic analysis, which treated that subset as a discovery cohort. Every repertoire in the discovery cohort had been generated on one and the same sequencing platform. Both class I and class II loci were covered by HLA typing, at four-digit resolution. Typing coverage varied by locus: roughly 629-640 donors for A, B, C, DRB1 and DQB1; around 560 for DQA1; 606 for DPA1; approximately 450 for DPB1. Several DR-DQ haplotypes were handled as single units for association and clustering because linkage in the cohort was strong. Across approximately 420 genotyped donors of the cohort, an average of about 250,000 unique TCR beta nucleotide sequences per donor were sequenced, and 15% to 20% of those sequences were non-productive. The study at large found these results: Linkage disequilibrium might explain the correlated functional status among segregating V segments, but an unknown experimental factor could not be excluded. An association between a missense DCLRE1C variant and V-gene and J-gene trimming of TCR beta chains was found in a later genetic analysis and replicated in an independent cohort. According to a later genetic analysis, donors in an Asian-associated ancestry cluster had fewer N-insertions in productive TCRs than the approximately 630-donor mean. The authors suggested that the approach could potentially be generalized to other disease states and immunological phenotypes. Because counts were too low, seventeen rarely observed V segments, including chromosome 9 orphons, were left out of the earlier analysis of approximately 580 of the donors. The classifier was reported to diagnose cytomegalovirus status with high specificity and sensitivity in both the original cohort and the validation cohort. A cluster of highly shared sequence variants was judged likely to represent a technical artifact of the sequencing pipeline. A further reported finding was that TCR beta sequences accurately predicted the HLA-A and HLA-B alleles for most subjects in the first cohort. In an earlier analysis of some 500 of the donors, most TCR beta V segments were observed in productive rearrangements about 90% or about 30% of the time, broadly matching IMGT annotations. In a later analysis, several top co-occurrence clusters were reported to appear linked to parvovirus B19, influenza, CMV and Epstein-Barr virus. This cohort had only TCR beta chains sequenced, and the lack of alpha or paired-chain data limited which features could be detected. Compared with equally common non-associated chains, HLA-associated TCR beta chains in a later analysis were more clonally expanded and had lower generation probabilities. In a later analysis, most CMV-associated TCR beta chains were found to appear HLA-restricted, with HLA associations seemingly driven largely by CMV exposure. A few of the identified cytomegalovirus-associated TCR beta chains were confirmed in vitro to be specific for cytomegalovirus antigens. At a false discovery rate of 0.05, a later analysis linked under 20,000 TCR beta sequences to specific HLA alleles. Because HLA typing was missing for some donors at each locus, association tests included only the typed subset. When HLA alleles, especially DR and DQ, strongly co-occurred, TCR associations were difficult to assign to individual alleles. Some IMGT-functional V segments, including TRBV6-2 and TRBV6-3, could not be distinguished by the 87-base-pair reads and were therefore excluded. The only immune exposure information available for the cohort was CMV serostatus. In the study, around 150 TCR beta chains were listed as associated with cytomegalovirus. Most TCR sequences were seen in very few donors, while some public TCRs were found in many individuals. The presence/absence analyses assumed that sequencing depth was roughly uniform across donors, and that assumption may not be true. A later analysis found that TCR association rates varied across HLA loci, with DRB1 alleles showing the most associated TCRs and HLA-C alleles the fewest.

Libraries came from the immunoSEQ multiplex PCR assay. For the multiplex PCR, a mixture combining 60 forward primers for TCR Vbeta segments and 13 reverse primers for TCR Jbeta segments was used. The CDR3 region of rearranged TCR beta genes was amplified from genomic DNA by a multiplex PCR assay. On the Illumina HiSeq System, the amplified TCR beta libraries were sequenced as 87-base-pair reads. The authors' analysis ran thus. In a later analysis, tens of millions of unique TCR beta chains were counted across the 666 repertoires, and some 10 million of these chains were shared by at least two donors. To remove PCR and sequencing errors, raw reads were error-corrected and collapsed into unique sequences using a nearest-neighbor algorithm that merged closely related sequences. CDR3 sequences were aligned to IMGT reference sequences to assign V, D and J gene segments. Each retained sequence needed at least a six-nucleotide match to both a V gene segment and a J gene segment. A rearrangement counted as productive if the CDR3 had no stop codons and remained in frame with V and J, and every other rearrangement counted as non-productive. Following IMGT convention, CDR3 was defined as the stretch from the second conserved V-encoded cysteine to the conserved J-encoded phenylalanine. The earlier analysis of fewer than 700 of the donors excluded sequences that lacked an unambiguous match to a single V gene segment. An earlier analysis of a few hundred of the donors called V segments functional above 56.7% productive rearrangements and segregating when the between-donor standard deviation exceeded 5%. A statistical classification framework was developed to diagnose cytomegalovirus status using the catalog of TCR beta chain sequences. V and J gene assignment, in a later analysis, came from comparing TCR nucleotide sequences with IMGT/GENE-DB human TR gene sequences. The TCRdist pipeline was used in a later analysis to assign CDR3 sequences and most-parsimonious VDJ recombination scenarios. A later analysis defined each TCR beta chain by its CDR3 amino acid sequence plus V-gene family, and excluded reads lacking a unique V-gene family. As a way to deal with suspected cross-contamination and a sequencing artifact, a later analysis dropped nearly 600 nucleotide sequences that were highly shared and had low generation probability. In a later analysis, a clonal expansion index was calculated for each public chain from normalized within-repertoire ranks of inferred template counts. A later analysis computed generation probabilities with a VDJ recombination model fitted to out-of-frame rearrangements, and checked the results against IGoR. A later analysis scored TCR-TCR, TCR-HLA and TCR-CMV co-occurrence with hypergeometric tests, applying a repertoire-size bias correction to TCR pairs. False discovery rates were estimated in a later analysis by permuting HLA or CMV assignments 20 times. In a later analysis, co-occurring TCRs were grouped with DBSCAN, and TCRdist sequence similarity was added when clustering was performed within HLA-allele-positive subsets. Repertoires with fewer than 30,000 or more than 120,000 public chains were left out of co-occurrence clustering, as were a handful of repertoires with anomalous nucleotide sharing. Not all clones reach the TCRdb copy of this immuneACCESS table, which keeps in-frame sequences only. Checked studies attribute under half of the gap to unresolved V genes and leave the rest unexplained. That table supplies the V and J calls and clone size; D and trimming were determined from the DNA. Across this sample there are about 130,000 clones, with 80% seen only once. Around 5% of the sample rests with the top ten.

V loses 5 bases of germline sequence and J loses 2 bases, and the interval between the two ends is 7 bases. The CDR3, from cysteine to phenylalanine, totals 12 residues. Just the 36-base CDR3 DNA is kept, in frame starting at base 1. In the germline V gene, CDR1 corresponds to MDHEN and CDR2 to SYDVKM. In the case of this clone: This receptor's antigen is unknown. Within one base of it there is no much larger clone, and no base qualities were kept.

The cohort consisted of approximately 670 healthy bone marrow donors. Cohort members were all nominally healthy when sampled, although unrecorded immune exposures were likely present. Of the 600 or so cohort members, about 290 had a positive CMV serostatus and about 400 had a negative one, while no CMV serostatus was recorded for the donor. Each donor provided a peripheral blood sample, and peripheral blood mononuclear cells were used for TCR beta sequencing. The Qiagen DNeasy Blood Extraction Kit was used to extract genomic DNA from the blood cell samples. The TCR sequence derives from a man aged 30-40 years in good health. Material: PBMCs. Recombination joined TRBV28 with TRBJ2-7; too little of a D gene remains to name it. The CDR3 region reads CASSPDTYEQYF. The sequence in DNA is TGTGCCAGCAGTCCCGACACCTACGAGCAGTACTTC. Extended through the reference TRBV28 and TRBJ2-7 proteins, this CDR3 yields the full variable domain: DVKVTQSSRYLVKRTGEKVFLECVQDMDHENMFWYRQDPGLGLRLIYFSYDVKMKEKGDIPEGYSVSREKKERFSLILESASTNQTSMYLCASSPDTYEQYFGPGTRLTVT.